This TCR beta chain is from a study of Ad26.COV2.S vaccination and SARS-CoV-2 variants. Study-level findings and limits: Quantification of TCR breadth and depth may have yielded underestimates of total T cell responses. Participants given vaccine showed non-spike TCR breadth similar to that of placebo recipients.

For this clone: The antigen is not known.

Noted treatment: 15 to 20 received Ad26.COV2.S at low or high dose, single or two shots; 5 received placebo; per-sample allocation not given. Collection of the samples took place on day 63 after the first injection of vaccine or placebo. The CDR3 covers 13 residues. Germline CDR1 is SNHLY and CDR2 is FYNNEI. Trimming removed 9 bases from V and 0 bases from J, with 12 bases in between. Some clones are missing from TCRdb's copy, which holds only in-frame ones; the method was immunoSEQ multiplex PCR. The profile shows over 400,000 clones, over 80% of them singletons. This receptor was obtained from a person between 18 and 65 years old who received the Ad26.COV2.S COVID-19 vaccine or a placebo. This chain links TRBV2 with TRBJ2-7; TRBD1 is a possible D gene (5 bases). Sequenced material: peripheral blood, taken in a trial of Ad26.COV2.S vaccine versus placebo. The chain's CDR3 is CARGNRSSYEQYF. CDR3 bases: TGTGCCAGAGGAAACAGGAGCTCCTACGAGCAGTACTTC.